Listed below are T cell receptor beta chains from one sample, sequenced in a study of OX40 agonist ivuxolimab in advanced cancers. The method was immunoSEQ multiplex PCR; TCRdb's version includes in-frame clones alone and lacks a portion of them. Of 81,000 or so clones in the sample, 75% to 95% were seen once. The sample in question was CD4+ or CD8+ T cells sorted from blood, obtained in a trial of the OX40 agonist ivuxolimab. These receptors were taken from an adult with an advanced solid tumor such as melanoma, head and neck, liver or kidney cancer. CDR3s include the opening cysteine and the closing phenylalanine or tryptophan. A D gene is named only where the DNA matches it firmly. A clone size is listed for some rows: how often the clone was seen (once, few, many), or a class if it is expanded.

.	TRBJ1-5	TRBD1	TRBV5-6	CASSDGTGLIQPQHF	TGTGCCAGCAGCGACGGGACAGGGCTTATTCAGCCCCAGCATTTT
.	TRBJ2-7	.	TRBV7-9	CASSSGLGYEQYF	TGTGCCAGCAGCTCGGGACTCGGCTACGAGCAGTACTTC
.	TRBJ1-5	.	TRBV7-9	CASSRSGGPYSNQPQHF	TGTGCCAGCAGCAGATCCGGCGGACCCTATAGCAATCAGCCCCAGCATTTT
once	TRBJ1-2	.	TRBV2	CAWSGGVKGYTF	TGTGCCTGGAGTGGGGGGGTCAAAGGCTACACCTTC
.	TRBJ1-5	.	TRBV6-1	CASRFISNQPQHF	TGTGCCAGCAGATTTATTAGCAATCAGCCCCAGCATTTT
.	TRBJ1-6	.	TRBV9	CASRTGDRGSPLHF	TGTGCCAGCAGGACAGGAGATCGAGGTTCACCCCTCCACTTT
few	TRBJ1-2	.	TRBV6-5	CASSLESNYGYTF	TGTGCCAGCAGTTTGGAGTCGAACTATGGCTACACCTTC
once	TRBJ2-3	.	TRBV9	CASSALGGSDTQYF	TGTGCCAGCAGCGCCTTAGGGGGGTCAGATACGCAGTATTTT
.	TRBJ2-3	.	TRBV28	CASSPWTAPSTDTQYF	TGTGCCAGCAGTCCCTGGACAGCCCCTAGCACAGATACGCAGTATTTT
.	TRBJ2-3	.	TRBV7-9	CASTIDTQYF	TGTGCCAGCACTATCGATACGCAGTATTTT
.	TRBJ2-7	TRBD2	TRBV28	CASSSPSGGSWNPEQYF	TGTGCCAGCAGTTCCCCAAGCGGGGGTTCTTGGAACCCCGAGCAGTACTTC
.	TRBJ1-1	.	TRBV7-9	CASSFGSFEAFF	TGTGCCAGCAGCTTCGGGTCCTTTGAAGCTTTCTTT
few	TRBJ1-2	.	TRBV4-3	CASSLSRGGAYGYTF	TGCGCCAGCAGCCTTAGCCGTGGGGGGGCCTATGGCTACACCTTC
.	TRBJ1-2	.	TRBV19	CASSSGGAYYGYTF	TGTGCCAGTAGCTCCGGGGGCGCGTACTATGGCTACACCTTC
.	TRBJ2-3	TRBD2	TRBV5-6	CASSLFLAGGLDTQYF	TGTGCCAGCAGCTTGTTCCTAGCGGGAGGGTTAGATACGCAGTATTTT
.	TRBJ1-2	.	TRBV6-5	CASSYGNTYGYTF	TGTGCCAGCAGTTACGGTAATACCTATGGCTACACCTTC
.	TRBJ2-3	.	TRBV27	CASGLGGIARDTQYF	TGTGCCAGCGGACTTGGGGGGATAGCGAGGGATACGCAGTATTTT
.	TRBJ2-1	.	TRBV28	CASSLVNEQFF	TGTGCCAGCAGTTTAGTAAATGAGCAGTTCTTC
.	TRBJ1-5	TRBD1	TRBV28	CASSPGTASNQPQHF	TGTGCCAGCAGTCCGGGGACAGCGAGCAATCAGCCCCAGCATTTT
.	TRBJ2-5	.	TRBV5-6	CASSADREGETQYF	TGTGCCAGCAGCGCGGACAGGGAGGGGGAGACCCAGTACTTC
.	TRBJ2-1	TRBD1	TRBV7-9	CASSLARGLYNEQFF	TGTGCCAGCAGCTTGGCCAGGGGGCTTTACAATGAGCAGTTCTTC
.	TRBJ1-6	.	TRBV7-9	CASSLTLGTNSPLHF	TGTGCCAGCAGCTTAACGCTTGGCACGAATTCACCCCTCCACTTT
.	TRBJ2-7	.	TRBV11-1	CASSPWSGYSYEQYF	TGTGCCAGCAGCCCCTGGAGCGGCTACTCCTACGAGCAGTACTTC
.	TRBJ1-5	.	TRBV27	CASSLGFGQPQHF	TGTGCCAGCAGTTTGGGGTTCGGTCAGCCCCAGCATTTT
.	TRBJ2-7	.	TRBV7-3	CASSLSPGYEQYF	TGTGCCAGCAGCTTAAGCCCGGGGTACGAGCAGTACTTC
.	TRBJ2-2	.	TRBV15	CATSPDRANTGELFF	TGTGCCACCAGTCCGGACAGAGCGAACACCGGGGAGCTGTTTTTT
.	TRBJ1-3	.	TRBV4-2	CASSQGDTIYF	TGTGCCAGCAGCCAAGGTGACACCATATATTTT
.	TRBJ1-3	.	TRBV6-6	CASSYSGYGNTIYF	TGTGCCAGCAGTTACTCGGGTTACGGAAACACCATATATTTT
.	TRBJ2-5	.	TRBV27	CASRHGQETQYF	TGTGCCAGCAGACACGGCCAAGAGACCCAGTACTTC
.	TRBJ1-4	.	TRBV6-5	CASSWTANNEKLFF	TGTGCCAGCAGTTGGACAGCTAATAATGAAAAACTGTTTTTT
.	TRBJ2-5	.	TRBV9	CASSVGGVQETQYF	TGTGCCAGCAGCGTAGGGGGTGTCCAAGAGACCCAGTACTTC
.	TRBJ1-2	.	TRBV27	CASSYQGGEGYTF	TGTGCCAGCAGTTATCAGGGTGGCGAGGGCTACACCTTC
.	TRBJ1-6	TRBD1	TRBV28	CASATGTGGSPLHF	TGTGCCAGCGCCACCGGGACAGGGGGATCACCCCTCCACTTT
.	TRBJ1-2	.	TRBV10-3	CAISTPGYGYTF	TGTGCCATCAGTACCCCCGGCTATGGCTACACCTTC
few	TRBJ1-1	.	TRBV2	CASSAWENTEAFF	TGTGCCAGCAGTGCATGGGAAAACACTGAAGCTTTCTTT
.	TRBJ2-1	.	TRBV7-8	CASSPSPGWSDNEQFF	TGTGCCAGCAGCCCCTCACCAGGCTGGTCCGACAATGAGCAGTTCTTC
.	TRBJ2-7	.	TRBV6-5	CASSYVAGENYEQYF	TGTGCCAGCAGTTACGTGGCAGGGGAGAACTACGAGCAGTACTTC
.	TRBJ2-6	.	TRBV9	CASSVDGANVLTF	TGTGCCAGCAGCGTAGATGGGGCCAACGTCCTGACTTTC
once	TRBJ1-1	.	TRBV4-3	CASSTHVSSENTEAFF	TGCGCCAGCAGCACCCACGTGAGTTCTGAGAACACTGAAGCTTTCTTT
.	TRBJ1-1	.	TRBV6-4	CASMNRDKGFGDTEAFF	TGTGCCAGCATGAACCGGGACAAGGGTTTTGGGGACACTGAAGCTTTCTTT
.	TRBJ1-5	TRBD1	TRBV11-1	CASSPGTGDSDNQPQHF	TGTGCCAGCAGCCCCGGGACAGGGGATAGTGACAATCAGCCCCAGCATTTT
.	TRBJ2-3	.	TRBV7-9	CASSLPLGAGDTQYF	TGTGCCAGCAGCTTACCCTTAGGGGCCGGAGATACGCAGTATTTT
once	TRBJ2-3	TRBD2	TRBV5-4	CASSAKPGLAATDTQYF	TGTGCCAGCAGCGCAAAGCCGGGACTAGCGGCCACAGATACGCAGTATTTT
.	TRBJ1-2	.	TRBV7-9	CASSFAHSSYTF	TGTGCCAGCAGCTTCGCACACTCAAGCTACACCTTC
.	TRBJ1-3	.	TRBV16	CASSQWVLDSGNTIYF	TGTGCCAGCAGCCAATGGGTACTCGACTCTGGAAACACCATATATTTT
.	TRBJ1-5	TRBD1	TRBV6-6	CASSRTGDRQPQHF	TGTGCCAGCAGTCGGACAGGGGATCGGCAGCCCCAGCATTTT
.	TRBJ2-1	TRBD2	TRBV29-1	CSVEGTLAGESNEQFF	TGCAGCGTTGAAGGGACACTAGCGGGAGAATCCAATGAGCAGTTCTTC
.	TRBJ2-3	TRBD2	TRBV6-5	CASSYAGGSTDTQYF	TGTGCCAGCAGTTATGCGGGGGGCAGCACAGATACGCAGTATTTT
.	TRBJ2-4	TRBD1	TRBV18	CASSPDRGGPTKNIQYF	TGTGCCAGCTCGCCGGACAGGGGAGGCCCTACCAAAAACATTCAGTACTTC
.	TRBJ2-1	TRBD2	TRBV7-3	CASSPTPGSGRLSSYNEQFF	TGTGCCAGCAGCCCCACCCCCGGAAGCGGGAGGCTGAGCTCCTACAATGAGCAGTTCTTC
.	TRBJ1-5	.	TRBV28	CASSLGAQVWNQPQHF	TGTGCCAGCAGTTTGGGGGCACAGGTATGGAATCAGCCCCAGCATTTT
.	TRBJ2-3	.	TRBV7-6	CASSLVGGLADTQYF	TGTGCCAGCAGCTTAGTTGGGGGGTTGGCAGATACGCAGTATTTT
.	TRBJ2-2	.	TRBV7-8	CASIKARLEGVMKGELFF	TGTGCCAGCATTAAAGCTCGACTAGAGGGGGTTATGAAAGGGGAGCTGTTTTTT
.	TRBJ1-6	.	TRBV27	CATKGGFSYNSPLHF	TGTGCCACCAAAGGGGGATTCTCCTATAATTCACCCCTCCACTTT
.	TRBJ2-1	.	TRBV7-9	CASSSVSYNEQFF	TGTGCCAGCAGCTCCGTTTCCTACAATGAGCAGTTCTTC
.	TRBJ1-1	.	TRBV30	CAWTKGNTEAFF	TGTGCCTGGACTAAGGGGAACACTGAAGCTTTCTTT